This TCR beta chain appears in the sequencing data of a study of blood T cell repertoires in COVID-19. Across the whole study: Samples taken during acute and convalescent COVID-19 were collected in the United States, Italy and Spain. Sample material is recorded as cDNA or gDNA derived from T cells, B-cell-depleted T cells, or PBMCs.

Per the original data handling: Amplification with reference gene primers provided the estimates of nucleated cell counts. Assay used: immunoSEQ multiplex PCR; TCRdb lists only in-frame clones, some missing. V and J calls and clone size come straight from that table; D and trimming were deduced from the DNA. Of approximately 140,000 clones listed, about nine tenths are singletons. CDR1 and CDR2 (germline): SGHTA, FQGTGA. V lost 4 bases to trimming and J lost 2 bases; unmatched junction nucleotides: 3. The CDR3 spans 16 residues. This chain links TRBV7-3 with TRBJ2-3, with 13 positions matching TRBD2. Specimen: peripheral blood. The receptor's source is a man in his fifties or sixties with active or convalescent COVID-19. CDR3 DNA sequence: TGTGCCAGCAGCTCGGGACTAGCGGGAATCACAGATACGCAGTATTTT. It encodes CASSSGLAGITDTQYF.